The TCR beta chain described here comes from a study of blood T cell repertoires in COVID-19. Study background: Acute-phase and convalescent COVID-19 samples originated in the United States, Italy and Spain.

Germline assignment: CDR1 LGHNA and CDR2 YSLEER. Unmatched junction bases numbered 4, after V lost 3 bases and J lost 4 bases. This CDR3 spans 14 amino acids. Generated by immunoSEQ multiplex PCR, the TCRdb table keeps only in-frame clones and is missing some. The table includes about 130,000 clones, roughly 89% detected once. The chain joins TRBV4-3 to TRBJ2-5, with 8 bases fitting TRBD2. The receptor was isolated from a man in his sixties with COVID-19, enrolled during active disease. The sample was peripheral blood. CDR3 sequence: CASSQDTSGETQYF. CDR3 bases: TGCGCCAGCAGCCAGGACACTAGCGGAGAGACCCAGTACTTC.